The clone carrying this TCR beta chain ranks as medium-sized. Its antigen is not known. TCRdb passed the RACE reads through MiXCR, listing each CDR3 protein once. Of tens of thousands of distinct CDR3 sequences detected, around 9.3% appear once; the ten largest clones hold 4.5%. The junction had 5 bases not matched to a gene; V was cut back by 3 bases and J by 3 bases. Germline loops: CDR1 SQVTM, CDR2 ANQGSEA. The CDR3 contains 14 residues. This specimen comes from a study of human T cells and chemical hapten exposure. Study background: Epicutaneous patch tests delivered 0.01% DPC to the upper back, with evaluation at 6 days.

Findings and limits, study-wide: DPC sensitization produced no change in TCRs with frequency above 1 in 1000.

Time point: patch test 1, 2 weeks after DPC sensitization. Treatment meaning: therapeutic diphenylcyclopropenone sensitization with weekly scalp DPC. Blood draws preceded each patch test application. Those who donated were patients with alopecia, 18 to 70 years of age, and suitable for DPC. The clonotype comes from a woman aged 45-59 years with alopecia areata. Some clones in this sample may be carry-over from other donors' samples. This chain uses TRBV29-1 with TRBJ2-5, with 9 nucleotides matching TRBD1. The sequences come from whole blood, collected in connection with sensitization to the hapten diphenylcyclopropenone (DPC). CDR3 sequence: CSVDVWTGEETQYF. As DNA, the CDR3 is TGCAGCGTTGACGTCTGGACAGGGGAAGAGACCCAGTACTTC. Full variable domain (remainder filled in from reference TRBV29-1 and TRBJ2-5): SAVISQKPSRDICQRGTSLTIQCQVDSQVTMMFWYRQQPGQSLTLIATANQGSEATYESGFVIDKFPISRPNLTFSTLTVSNMSPEDSSIYLCSVDVWTGEETQYFGPGTRLLVL.